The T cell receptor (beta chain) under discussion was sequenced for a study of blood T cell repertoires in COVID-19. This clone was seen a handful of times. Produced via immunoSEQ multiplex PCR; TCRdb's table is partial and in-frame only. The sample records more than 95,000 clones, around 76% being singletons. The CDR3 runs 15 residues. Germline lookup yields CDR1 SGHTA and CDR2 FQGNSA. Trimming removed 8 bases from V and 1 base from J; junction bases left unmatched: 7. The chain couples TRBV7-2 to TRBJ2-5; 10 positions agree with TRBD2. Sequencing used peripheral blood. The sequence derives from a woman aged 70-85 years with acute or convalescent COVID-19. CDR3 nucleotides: TGTGCCAGCCCCAAGGTAGCGGGGGGCCAAGAGACCCAGTACTTC. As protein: CASPKVAGGQETQYF. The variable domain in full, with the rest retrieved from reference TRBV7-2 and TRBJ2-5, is GAGVSQSPSNKVTEKGKDVELRCDPISGHTALYWYRQSLGQGLEFLIYFQGNSAPDKSGLPSDRFSAERTGGSVSTLTIQRTQQEDSAVYLCASPKVAGGQETQYFGPGTRLLVL.